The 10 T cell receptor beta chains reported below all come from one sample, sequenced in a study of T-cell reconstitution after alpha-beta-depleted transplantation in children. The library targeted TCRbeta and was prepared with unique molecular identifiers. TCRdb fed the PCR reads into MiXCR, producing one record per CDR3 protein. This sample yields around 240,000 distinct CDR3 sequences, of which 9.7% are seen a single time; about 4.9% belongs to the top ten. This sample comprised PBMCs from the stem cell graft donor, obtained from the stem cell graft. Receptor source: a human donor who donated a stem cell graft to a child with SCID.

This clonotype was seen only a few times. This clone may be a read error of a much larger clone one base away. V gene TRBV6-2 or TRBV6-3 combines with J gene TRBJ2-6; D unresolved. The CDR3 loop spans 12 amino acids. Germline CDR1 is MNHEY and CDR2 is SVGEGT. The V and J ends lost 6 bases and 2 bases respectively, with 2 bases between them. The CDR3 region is CASSPGANVLTF. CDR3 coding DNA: TGTGCCAGCAGCCCTGGGGCCAACGTCCTGACTTTC.

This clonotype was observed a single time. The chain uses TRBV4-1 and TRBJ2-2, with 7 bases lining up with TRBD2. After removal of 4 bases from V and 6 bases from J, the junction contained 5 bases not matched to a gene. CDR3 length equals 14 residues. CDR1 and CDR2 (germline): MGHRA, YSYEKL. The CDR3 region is CASSRITSAGELFF. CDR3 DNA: TGCGCCAGCAGCCGCATTACTAGCGCCGGGGAGCTGTTTTTT.

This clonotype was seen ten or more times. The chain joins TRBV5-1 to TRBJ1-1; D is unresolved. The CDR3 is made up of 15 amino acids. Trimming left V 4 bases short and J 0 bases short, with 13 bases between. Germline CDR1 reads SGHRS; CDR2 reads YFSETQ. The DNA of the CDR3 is TGCGCCAGCAGCCCCAAGCAAGGCATGAACACTGAAGCTTTCTTT. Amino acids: CASSPKQGMNTEAFF.

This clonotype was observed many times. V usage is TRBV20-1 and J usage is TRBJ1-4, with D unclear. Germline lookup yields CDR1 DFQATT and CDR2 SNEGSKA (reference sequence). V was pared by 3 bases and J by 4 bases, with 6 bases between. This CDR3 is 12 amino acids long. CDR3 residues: CSASGSNEKLFF. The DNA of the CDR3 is TGCAGTGCTAGTGGCAGTAATGAAAAACTGTTTTTT.

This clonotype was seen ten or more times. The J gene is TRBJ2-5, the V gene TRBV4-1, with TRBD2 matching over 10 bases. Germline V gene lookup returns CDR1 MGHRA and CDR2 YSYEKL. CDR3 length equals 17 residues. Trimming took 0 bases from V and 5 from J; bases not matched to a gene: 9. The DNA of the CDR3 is TGCGCCAGCAGCCAAGAAAAAGCGGGGGGGCCTCTGGAGACCCAGTACTTC. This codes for CASSQEKAGGPLETQYF.

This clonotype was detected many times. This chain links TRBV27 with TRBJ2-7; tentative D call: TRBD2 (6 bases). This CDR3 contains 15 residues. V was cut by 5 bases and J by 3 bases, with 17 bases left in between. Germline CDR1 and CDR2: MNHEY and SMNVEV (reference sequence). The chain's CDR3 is CASSVTGPGDYEQYF. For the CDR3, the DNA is TGTGCCAGCAGTGTCACCGGGCCGGGGGACTACGAGCAGTACTTC.

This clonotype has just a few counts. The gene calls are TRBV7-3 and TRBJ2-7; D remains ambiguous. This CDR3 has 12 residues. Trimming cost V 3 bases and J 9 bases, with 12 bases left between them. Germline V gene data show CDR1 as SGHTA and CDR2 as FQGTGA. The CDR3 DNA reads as TGTGCCAGCAGCTTCCGCCACAATCGGCAGTACTTC. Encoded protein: CASSFRHNRQYF.

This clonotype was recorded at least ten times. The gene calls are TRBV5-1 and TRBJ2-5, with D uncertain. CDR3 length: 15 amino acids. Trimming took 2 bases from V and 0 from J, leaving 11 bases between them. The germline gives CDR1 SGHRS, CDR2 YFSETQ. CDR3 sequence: CASSFLGRYQETQYF. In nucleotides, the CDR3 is TGCGCCAGCAGCTTCTTAGGACGGTACCAAGAGACCCAGTACTTC.

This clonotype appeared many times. CDR3: CASGTTSGLETQYF. The CDR3 coding sequence is TGTGCCAGCGGGACCACAAGCGGCCTAGAGACCCAGTACTTC. This chain joins TRBV12-3 or TRBV12-4 and TRBJ2-5; D assignment may be TRBD1 or TRBD2 (5 bases each). The CDR3 extends over 14 amino acids. Trimming pared 8 bases from V and 4 bases from J, leaving 17 bases between.

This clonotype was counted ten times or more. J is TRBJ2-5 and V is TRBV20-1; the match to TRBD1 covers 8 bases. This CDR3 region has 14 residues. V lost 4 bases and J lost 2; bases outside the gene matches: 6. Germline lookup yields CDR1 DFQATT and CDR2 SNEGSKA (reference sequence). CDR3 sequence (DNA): TGCAGTGCTACCTCGACAGGGGAACAAGAGACCCAGTACTTC. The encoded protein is CSATSTGEQETQYF.